This T cell receptor beta chain originates from a study of T cell responses to AZD1222 COVID-19 vaccine. Libraries were prepared by immunoSEQ multiplex PCR; TCRdb keeps only in-frame clonotypes and omits some of them. The sample includes over 150,000 clones, 88% seen only once; the top ten take roughly 5%. Findings and limits, study-wide: Donors were largely white British and mainly female; clonal diversity was possibly underestimated.

On this clone itself: Its specificity is not known.

Germline V gene sequence: CDR1 SEHNR, CDR2 FQNEAQ (reference sequence). J gave up 0 bases and V 5 bases, and 7 bases lay outside the gene matches. The CDR3 totals 15 residues. This clonotype originated in an adult in good health. This sample comprised peripheral blood, obtained on day 0 of AZD1222 vaccination. The rearrangement joins TRBV7-9 to TRBJ2-7, with TRBD1 matching over 7 bases. The CDR3 region is CASSPRRQGSYEQYF. The CDR3 coding sequence is TGTGCCAGCAGCCCCAGACGACAGGGCTCCTACGAGCAGTACTTC.